Below are 2 T cell receptor beta chains sequenced from a single sample in a study of CD8 T cells in Susac syndrome. A quantity of roughly 0.5 to 1 ug RNA underwent reverse transcription using random hexamers. In TCRdb, the immunoSEQ multiplex PCR reads were re-called with MiXCR into one record per CDR3 protein. The data contain around 100,000 distinct CDR3 sequences, approximately 95% of them singletons. Sequenced material: CD8+ T cells from PBMCs. The receptors come from a human donor with Susac syndrome.

The count of this clonotype is one. V and J are TRBV15 and TRBJ2-7, with D maybe TRBD2 (6 bases). Germline V lookup: CDR1 LNHNV, CDR2 YYDKDF (reference sequence). Between the trimmed V and J ends, which lost 1 base and 3 bases, there was a span of 10 bases. This CDR3 is built from 14 residues. CDR3 DNA sequence: TGTGCCACCAGCAGAGGTAGCGGCAACTACGAGCAGTACTTC. This sequence encodes CATSRGSGNYEQYF. The full variable domain, rest sourced from reference TRBV15 and TRBJ2-7, is DAMVIQNPRYQVTQFGKPVTLSCSQTLNHNVMYWYQQKSSQAPKLLFHYYDKDFNNEADTPDNFQSRRPNTSFCFLDIRSPGLGDTAMYLCATSRGSGNYEQYFGPGTRLTVT.

CDR3 nucleotides: TGTGCCAGCAGCAGGAAGACAGGGGTCGAGCAGTACTTC. It specifies CASSRKTGVEQYF. The chain uses TRBV21-1 and TRBJ2-7; the table's D call TRBD1 went unverified against the DNA. TRBV21-1 is a pseudogene locus. This CDR3 is built from 13 residues.